These 2 T cell receptor beta chains were sequenced from one sample in a study of blood T cell repertoires in COVID-19. TCRdb's copy holds only in-frame clones and misses some; the assay was immunoSEQ multiplex PCR. The sample has about 40,000 clones, about 85% seen once. Material for sequencing was peripheral blood. These receptors originate from a man aged 80 or over with active or convalescent COVID-19.

This clone showed up just once. V usage is TRBV7-9 and J usage is TRBJ2-5, with TRBD2 identical over 9 bases. Germline CDR1 SEHNR, CDR2 FQNEAQ (reference sequence). The J segment lost 4 bases and the V segment lost 2 bases, leaving 11 bases of the junction unmatched. CDR3 length: 17 residues. CDR3 DNA: TGTGCCAGCAGCTTACGGGGGAGCGGCGGGAGGGCAGAGACCCAGTACTTC. This codes for CASSLRGSGGRAETQYF. Full variable domain (outside the CDR3, taken from reference TRBV7-9 and TRBJ2-5): DTGVSQNPRHKITKRGQNVTFRCDPISEHNRLYWYRQTLGQGPEFLTYFQNEAQLEKSRLLSDRFSAERPKGSFSTLEIQRTEQGDSAMYLCASSLRGSGGRAETQYFGPGTRLLVL.

The V gene is TRBV5-1, the J gene TRBJ2-1, with 13 bases fitting TRBD2. CDR1 and CDR2 from the germline V gene are SGHRS and YFSETQ. The CDR3 is 14 residues long. Losses at the gene ends were 4 bases for V and 13 bases for J; bases not matched to a gene: 8. In DNA form, the CDR3 reads TGCGCCAGCAGCACTGGACTAGCGGGAGCTAACCAGTTCTTC. Translating it yields CASSTGLAGANQFF.